This paragraph covers one T cell receptor (beta chain) sequence. The data are from a study of T cell changes during pregnancy in multiple sclerosis. Method: immunoSEQ multiplex PCR; TCRdb's copy keeps in-frame clones and lacks some. The sample includes about 59,000 clones, about 93% seen only once; the top ten take about 2.8%. CDR3 length equals 16 residues. The V gene's germline CDR1 is MDHEN and CDR2 SYDVKM. V lost 9 bases, J lost 8 bases, and 13 bases stayed unmatched. This sequence was found in a female donor with multiple sclerosis, enrolled in a pregnancy study. The chain employs TRBV28 and TRBJ2-1, with TRBD2 matching over 13 bases. This specimen consisted of CD8+ T cells from peripheral blood mononuclear cells, obtained in the third trimester of pregnancy. The CDR3, as DNA: TGTGCCAGAGACCCCCCCCAACTAGCGGGAGGGGATGAGCAGTTCTTC. Translation gives CARDPPQLAGGDEQFF.